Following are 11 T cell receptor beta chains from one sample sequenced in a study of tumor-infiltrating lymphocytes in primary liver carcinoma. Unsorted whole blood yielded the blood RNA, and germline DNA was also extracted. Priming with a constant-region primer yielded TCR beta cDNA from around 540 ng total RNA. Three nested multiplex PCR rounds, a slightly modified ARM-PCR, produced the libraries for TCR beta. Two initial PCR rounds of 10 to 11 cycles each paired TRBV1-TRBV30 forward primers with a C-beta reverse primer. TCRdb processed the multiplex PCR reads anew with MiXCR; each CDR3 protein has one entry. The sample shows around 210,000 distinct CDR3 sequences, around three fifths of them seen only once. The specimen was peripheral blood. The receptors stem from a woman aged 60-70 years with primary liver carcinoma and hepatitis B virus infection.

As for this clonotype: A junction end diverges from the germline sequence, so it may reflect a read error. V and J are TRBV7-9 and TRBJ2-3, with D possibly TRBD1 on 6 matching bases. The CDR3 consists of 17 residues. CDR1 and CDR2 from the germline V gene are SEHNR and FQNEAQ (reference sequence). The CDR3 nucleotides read TGTGCCATCAGCCGGGTTCCACGAGGGGGTGTCACAGATACGCAGTATTTT. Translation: CAISRVPRGGVTDTQYF.

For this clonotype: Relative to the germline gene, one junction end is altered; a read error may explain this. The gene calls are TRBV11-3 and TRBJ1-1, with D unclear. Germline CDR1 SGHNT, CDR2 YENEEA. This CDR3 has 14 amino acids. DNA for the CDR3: TGTGTCAGCAGTCCGAACCGTACGGGTAGGACAGCTTTCTTT. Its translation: CVSSPNRTGRTAFF.

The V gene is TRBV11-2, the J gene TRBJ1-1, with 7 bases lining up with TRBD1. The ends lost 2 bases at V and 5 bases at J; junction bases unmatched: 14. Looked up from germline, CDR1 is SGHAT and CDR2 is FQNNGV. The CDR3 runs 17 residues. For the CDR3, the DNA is TGTGCCAGCAGCTTAAGTCACAGGGGTAAAGCGGCAACTGAAGCTTTCTTT. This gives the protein CASSLSHRGKAATEAFF.

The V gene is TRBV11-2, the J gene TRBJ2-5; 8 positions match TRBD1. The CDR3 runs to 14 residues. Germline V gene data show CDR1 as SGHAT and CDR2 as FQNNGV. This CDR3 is CTNSLTGGQETQYF. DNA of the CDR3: TGTACCAACAGCTTAACAGGGGGTCAAGAGACCCAGTACTTC.

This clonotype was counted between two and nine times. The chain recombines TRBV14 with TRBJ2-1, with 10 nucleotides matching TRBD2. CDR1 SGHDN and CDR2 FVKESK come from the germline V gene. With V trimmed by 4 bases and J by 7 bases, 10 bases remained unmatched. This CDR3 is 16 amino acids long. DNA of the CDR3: TGTGCCAGCAGCCCATTGCTAGCGGGAGTTGGGAATGAGCAGTTCTTC. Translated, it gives CASSPLLAGVGNEQFF.

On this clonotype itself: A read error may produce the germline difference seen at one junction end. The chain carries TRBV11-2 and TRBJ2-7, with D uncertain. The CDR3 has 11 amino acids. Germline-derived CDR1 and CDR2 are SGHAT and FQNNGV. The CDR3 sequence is CASGRKYEQCF. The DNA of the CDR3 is TGTGCCAGCGGCCGGAAGTACGAGCAGTGCTTC.

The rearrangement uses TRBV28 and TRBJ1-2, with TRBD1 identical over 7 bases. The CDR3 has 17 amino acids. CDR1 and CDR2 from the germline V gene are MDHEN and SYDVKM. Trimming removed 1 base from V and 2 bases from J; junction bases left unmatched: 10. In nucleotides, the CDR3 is TGTGCCAGCAGTTTATTCAGAGGGGGCGCCCGGAACTATGGCTACACCTTC. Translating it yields CASSLFRGGARNYGYTF.

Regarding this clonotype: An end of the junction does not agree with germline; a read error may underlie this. CDR3 in amino acids: CASSLDLGTGKIYGCSF. In DNA, the CDR3 is TGTGCCAGCAGCTTAGACCTCGGGACAGGGAAAATCTATGGCTGCAGCTTC. The rearrangement uses TRBV11-2 and TRBJ1-2; TRBD1 matches at 9 bases. This CDR3 contains 17 residues. CDR1 is SGHAT and CDR2 is FQNNGV in the germline V gene.

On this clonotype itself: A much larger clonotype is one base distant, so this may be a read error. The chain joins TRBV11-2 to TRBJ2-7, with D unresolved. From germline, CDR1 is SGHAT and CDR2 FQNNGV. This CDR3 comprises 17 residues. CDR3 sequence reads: CAGSLGLWQANSYEQYF. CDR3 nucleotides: TGTGCCGGCAGCTTAGGGTTGTGGCAGGCGAACTCCTACGAGCAGTACTTC.

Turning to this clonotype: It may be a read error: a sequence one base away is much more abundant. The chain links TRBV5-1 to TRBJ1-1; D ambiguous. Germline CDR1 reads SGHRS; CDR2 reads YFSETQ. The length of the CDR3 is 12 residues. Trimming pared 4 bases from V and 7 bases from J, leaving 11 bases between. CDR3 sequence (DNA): TGCGCCAGCAGCCCAGGACTGAATGAAGCTTTCTTT. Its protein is CASSPGLNEAFF.

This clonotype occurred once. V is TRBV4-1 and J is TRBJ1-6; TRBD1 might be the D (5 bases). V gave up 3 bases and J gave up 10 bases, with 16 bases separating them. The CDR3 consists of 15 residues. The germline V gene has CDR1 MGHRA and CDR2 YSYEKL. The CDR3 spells CASSQVDTGNSPLHF. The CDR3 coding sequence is TGCGCCAGCAGCCAGGTGGACACGGGGAACTCACCCCTCCACTTT.